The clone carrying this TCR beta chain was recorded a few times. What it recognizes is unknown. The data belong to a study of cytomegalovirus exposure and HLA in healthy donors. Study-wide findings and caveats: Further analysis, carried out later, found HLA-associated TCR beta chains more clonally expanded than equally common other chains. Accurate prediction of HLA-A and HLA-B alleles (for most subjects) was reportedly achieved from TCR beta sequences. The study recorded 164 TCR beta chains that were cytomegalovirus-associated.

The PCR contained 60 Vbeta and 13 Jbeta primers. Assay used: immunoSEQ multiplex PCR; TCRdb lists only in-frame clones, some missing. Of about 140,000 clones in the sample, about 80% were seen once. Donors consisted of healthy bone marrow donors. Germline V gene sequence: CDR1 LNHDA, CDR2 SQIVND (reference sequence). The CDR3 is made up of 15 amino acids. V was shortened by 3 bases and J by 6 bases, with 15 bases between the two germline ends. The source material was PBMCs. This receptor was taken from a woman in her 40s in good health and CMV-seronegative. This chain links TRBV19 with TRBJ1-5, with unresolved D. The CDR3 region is CASSMLPSHGQPQHF. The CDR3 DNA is TGTGCCAGTAGTATGCTTCCGTCTCACGGTCAGCCCCAGCATTTT.